This T cell receptor (beta chain) was recorded in a study of blood T cells in healthy people across ages. This clonotype has a count of ten or more. The target antigen is unknown. There are 15 residues in the CDR3. The V gene's germline CDR1 is DFQATT and CDR2 SNEGSKA (reference sequence). The ends lost 5 bases at V and 5 bases at J; junction bases unmatched: 6. Next came a second PCR, run for about 6 to 12 cycles, which used a sample-barcoded 5' primer along with a J-beta primer mix. TCRdb passed the 5' RACE reads through MiXCR, listing each CDR3 protein once. Among some 640,000 distinct CDR3 sequences listed, about 28% were seen once. Study-wide results and limits: A roughly linear age-dependent decrease characterized TCR beta diversity per million T cells.

This TCR was sampled from a woman older than 75 in good health. The chain uses TRBV20-1 and TRBJ2-1; TRBD2 aligns across 13 bases. The sequenced material came from blood. CDR3 residues: CSAQLAGGPHNEQFF. The DNA of the CDR3 is TGCAGTGCTCAACTAGCGGGGGGGCCCCACAATGAGCAGTTCTTC.